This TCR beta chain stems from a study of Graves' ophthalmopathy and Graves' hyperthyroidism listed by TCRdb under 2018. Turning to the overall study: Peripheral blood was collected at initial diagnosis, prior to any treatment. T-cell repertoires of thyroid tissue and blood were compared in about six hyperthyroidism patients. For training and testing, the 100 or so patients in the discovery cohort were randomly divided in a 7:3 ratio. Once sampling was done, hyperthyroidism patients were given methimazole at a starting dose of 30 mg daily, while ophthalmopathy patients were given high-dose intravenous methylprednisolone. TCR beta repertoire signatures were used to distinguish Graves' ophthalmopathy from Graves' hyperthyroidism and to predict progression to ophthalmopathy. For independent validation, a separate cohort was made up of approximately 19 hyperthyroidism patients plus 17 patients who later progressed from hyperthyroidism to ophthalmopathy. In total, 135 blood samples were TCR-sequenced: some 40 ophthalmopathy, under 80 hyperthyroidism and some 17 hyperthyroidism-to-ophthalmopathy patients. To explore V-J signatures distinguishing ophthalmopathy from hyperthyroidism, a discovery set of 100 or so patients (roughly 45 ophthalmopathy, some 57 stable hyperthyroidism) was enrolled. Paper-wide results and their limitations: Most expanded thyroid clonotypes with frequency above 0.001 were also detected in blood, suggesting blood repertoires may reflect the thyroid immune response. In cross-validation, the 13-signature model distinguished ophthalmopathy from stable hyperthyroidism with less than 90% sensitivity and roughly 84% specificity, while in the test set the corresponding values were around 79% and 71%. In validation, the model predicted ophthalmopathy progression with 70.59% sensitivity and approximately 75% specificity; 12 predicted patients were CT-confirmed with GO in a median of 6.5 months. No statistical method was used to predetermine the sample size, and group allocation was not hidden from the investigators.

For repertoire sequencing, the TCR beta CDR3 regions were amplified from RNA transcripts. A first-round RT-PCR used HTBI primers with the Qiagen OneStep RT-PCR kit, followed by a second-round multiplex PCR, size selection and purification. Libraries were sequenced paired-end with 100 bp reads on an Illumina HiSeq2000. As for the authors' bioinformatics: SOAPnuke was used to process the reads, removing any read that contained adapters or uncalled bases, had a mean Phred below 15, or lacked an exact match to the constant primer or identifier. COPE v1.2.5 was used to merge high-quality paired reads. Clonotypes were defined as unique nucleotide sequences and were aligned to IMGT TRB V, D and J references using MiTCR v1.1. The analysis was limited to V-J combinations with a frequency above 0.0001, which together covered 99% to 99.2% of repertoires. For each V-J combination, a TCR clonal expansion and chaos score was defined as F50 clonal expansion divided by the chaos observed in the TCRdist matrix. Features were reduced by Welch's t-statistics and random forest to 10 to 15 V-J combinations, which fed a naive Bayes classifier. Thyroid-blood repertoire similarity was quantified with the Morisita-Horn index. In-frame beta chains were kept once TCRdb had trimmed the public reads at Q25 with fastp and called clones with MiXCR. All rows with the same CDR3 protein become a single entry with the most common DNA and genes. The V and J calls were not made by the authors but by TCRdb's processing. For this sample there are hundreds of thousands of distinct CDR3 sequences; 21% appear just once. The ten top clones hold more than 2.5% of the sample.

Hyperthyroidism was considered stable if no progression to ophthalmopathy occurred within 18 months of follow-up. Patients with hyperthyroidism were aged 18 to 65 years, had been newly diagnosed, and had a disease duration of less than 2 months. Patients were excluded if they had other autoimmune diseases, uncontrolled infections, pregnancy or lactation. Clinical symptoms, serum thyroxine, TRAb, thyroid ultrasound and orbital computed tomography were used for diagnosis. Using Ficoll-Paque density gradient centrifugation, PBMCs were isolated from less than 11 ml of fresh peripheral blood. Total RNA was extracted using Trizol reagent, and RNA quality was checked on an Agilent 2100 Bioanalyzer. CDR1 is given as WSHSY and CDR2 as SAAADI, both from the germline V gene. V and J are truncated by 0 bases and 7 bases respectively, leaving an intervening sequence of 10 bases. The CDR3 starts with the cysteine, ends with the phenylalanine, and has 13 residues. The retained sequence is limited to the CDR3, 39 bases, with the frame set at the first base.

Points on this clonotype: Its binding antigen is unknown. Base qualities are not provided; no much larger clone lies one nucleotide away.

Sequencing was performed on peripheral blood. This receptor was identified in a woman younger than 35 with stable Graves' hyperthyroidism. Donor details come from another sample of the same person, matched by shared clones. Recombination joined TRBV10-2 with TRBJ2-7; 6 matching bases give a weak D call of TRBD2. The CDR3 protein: CASSESPRGEQYF. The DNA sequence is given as TGCGCCAGCAGTGAGTCACCTCGGGGGGAGCAGTACTTC.